One sample yielded the 9 T cell receptor beta chains listed below, sequenced in a study of T cell repertoires in cytomegalovirus infection. Their recognized antigens are unknown. TCRdb re-analysed the reads in MiXCR, keeping a single row per CDR3 protein. The data hold about 58,000 distinct CDR3 sequences, with about a fifth observed a single time. Sequencing used CD8+ T cells from cultured PBMCs, obtained from culture after CMV antigen stimulation. The receptors derive from a human donor in good health (CMV status not recorded). Some clones in this sample may be carry-over from other donors' samples.

The gene calls are TRBV11-2 and TRBJ2-1; D is undetermined. There are 13 residues in the CDR3. V lost 1 base, J lost 6 bases, and 7 bases lay in between. From germline, CDR1 is SGHAT and CDR2 FQNNGV. The CDR3 DNA reads as TGTGCCAGCAGCTTAGGGTCAGTCAATGAGCAGTTCTTC. It is translated as CASSLGSVNEQFF.

J is TRBJ2-3 and V is TRBV7-2, with D perhaps matching TRBD1 or TRBD2 (6 bases each). Germline V gene data show CDR1 as SGHTA and CDR2 as FQGNSA. Trimming removed 1 base from V and 4 bases from J, with 9 bases in between. The CDR3 runs 14 residues. The CDR3: CASSLEGGADTQYF. In nucleotides, the CDR3 is TGTGCCAGCAGCTTAGAGGGGGGTGCAGATACGCAGTATTTT.

This clonotype was counted a few times. CDR3 region: CASSLSRREAYYTEAFF. DNA of the CDR3: TGTGCCAGCAGCTTATCCCGCCGGGAGGCGTATTACACTGAAGCTTTCTTT. The chain has TRBV7-2 and TRBJ1-1; D unclear. The CDR3 is 17 amino acids. Germline CDR1 is SGHTA and CDR2 is FQGNSA. Trimming pared 2 bases from V and 3 bases from J, leaving 19 bases between.

The chain joins TRBV7-2 to TRBJ2-4, with D perhaps TRBD2 (6 bases). The germline gives CDR1 SGHTA, CDR2 FQGNSA. The V end was cut by 7 bases, the J end by 0 bases, with 13 bases between. The CDR3 sequence is 15 residues long. CDR3 bases: TGTGCCAGCACCATCCCCGGGAGAGCCAAAAACATTCAGTACTTC. Translating gives CASTIPGRAKNIQYF.

A few counts support this clonotype. The chain is built from TRBV7-9 and TRBJ1-1; D remains unclear. The germline V and J ends were trimmed by 2 bases and 1 base, with 8 bases remaining between them. The CDR3 has 14 residues. CDR1 SEHNR and CDR2 FQNEAQ come from the germline V gene (reference sequence). The CDR3 region has the DNA TGTGCCAGCAGCTTAATATCCGGGAACACTGAAGCTTTCTTT. This translates into CASSLISGNTEAFF.

The chain links TRBV12-5 to TRBJ2-1, with 12 bases aligning to TRBD2. V lost 2 bases and J lost 1; bases outside the gene matches: 18. This CDR3 has 22 amino acids. Germline lookup yields CDR1 LGHNT and CDR2 FRNRAP. CDR3 in amino acids: CASGLPLGASTSGGLSYNEQFF. CDR3 sequence (DNA): TGTGCTAGTGGTTTGCCTTTGGGGGCCTCCACTAGCGGGGGGCTTTCCTACAATGAGCAGTTCTTC.

This chain links TRBV11-2 with TRBJ2-3, with 10 positions matching TRBD2. The CDR3 runs 16 residues. Per the germline V gene, CDR1 is SGHAT and CDR2 is FQNNGV. V lost 2 bases to trimming and J lost 5 bases; unmatched junction nucleotides: 7. The CDR3 reads CASSLKREGRIDTQYF. The CDR3 DNA reads as TGTGCCAGCAGCTTAAAGCGGGAGGGCCGAATAGATACGCAGTATTTT.

This clonotype was found a few times. This chain joins TRBV19 and TRBJ2-5, with D possibly matching TRBD1 (5 bases). Germline V lookup: CDR1 LNHDA, CDR2 SQIVND (reference sequence). V lost 7 bases to trimming and J lost 3 bases, with 9 bases between them. This CDR3 spans 12 amino acids. The CDR3 DNA reads TGTGCCAGTACTGACAGAAAAGAGACCCAGTACTTC. It codes for CASTDRKETQYF. The variable domain in full, with the rest retrieved from reference TRBV19 and TRBJ2-5, is DGGITQSPKYLFRKEGQNVTLSCEQNLNHDAMYWYRQDPGQGLRLIYYSQIVNDFQKGDIAEGYSVSREKKESFPLTVTSAQKNPTAFYLCASTDRKETQYFGPGTRLLVL.

In DNA, the CDR3 is TGTGCCAGCACCCCCGGGCGGTTGGCCCAGTACTTC. Protein product: CASTPGRLAQYF. The V and J genes are TRBV2 and TRBJ2-5; D is unclear. The CDR3 is made up of 12 amino acids. Germline V gene data show CDR1 as SNHLY and CDR2 as FYNNEI. V was shortened by 7 bases and J by 9 bases, with 15 bases between the two germline ends.